The 26 T cell receptor beta chains in this list originate from one sample, sequenced in a study of CD8 T cells in ankylosing spondylitis. TCRdb passed the 5' RACE reads through MiXCR, listing each CDR3 protein once. The profile shows over 150,000 distinct CDR3 sequences, around a sixth of them singletons. The sequenced sample consisted of blood, either unsorted or a sorted T cell fraction (not recorded which). The receptors originated from a male donor between 5 and 35 years old with ankylosing spondylitis or in good health (not recorded which).

The table lists this clonotype with many counts. The chain uses TRBV11-2 and TRBJ1-6; D gene unclear. Germline-derived CDR1 and CDR2 are SGHAT and FQNNGV. CDR3 length equals 13 residues. V gave up 5 bases and J gave up 8 bases, with 10 bases separating them. The CDR3 DNA sequence: TGTGCCAGCAGCCCCCAGGAGGATTCACCCCTCCACTTT. This encodes CASSPQEDSPLHF. Filled out from reference TRBV11-2 and TRBJ1-6, the complete variable domain reads EAGVAQSPRYKIIEKRQSVAFWCNPISGHATLYWYQQILGQGPKLLIQFQNNGVVDDSQLPKDRFSAERLKGVDSTLKIQPAKLEDSAVYLCASSPQEDSPLHFGNGTRLTVT.

This clonotype has a count of ten or more. The rearrangement joins TRBV13 to TRBJ2-1, with D perhaps matching TRBD2 (6 bases). The ends were cut back, 0 bases at V and 7 bases at J, with 10 bases in the middle. Germline V CDR1 and CDR2: PRHDT, FYEKMQ (reference sequence). The CDR3 is 14 amino acids. CDR3 sequence (DNA): TGTGCCAGCAGCTTAGGGGGGAGGCTGAATGAGCAGTTCTTC. Protein: CASSLGGRLNEQFF.

The table lists this clonotype with many counts. The chain employs TRBV7-9 and TRBJ2-7; 8 bases are shared with TRBD2. The length of the CDR3 is 15 residues. V shed 5 bases, J shed 2 bases, and the junction held 8 bases outside the gene matches. The germline CDR1 and CDR2 sequences are SEHNR and FQNEAQ (reference sequence). CDR3 amino acids: CASSPPLADTYEQYF. The CDR3 DNA follows: TGTGCCAGCAGCCCCCCACTAGCGGATACCTACGAGCAGTACTTC.

The rearrangement uses TRBV6-1 and TRBJ2-1; 11 nucleotides match TRBD2. The CDR3 has 14 amino acids. With V trimmed by 3 bases and J by 6 bases, 1 base remained unmatched. The V gene's germline CDR1 is MNHNS and CDR2 SASEGT. In DNA form, the CDR3 reads TGTGCCAGCAGTGACACTAGCGGGAGCAATGAGCAGTTCTTC. Protein sequence: CASSDTSGSNEQFF.

This clonotype has a count of ten or more. This chain joins TRBV20-1 and TRBJ1-6; D uncertain. V was pared by 0 bases and J by 9 bases, with 12 bases between. From germline, CDR1 is DFQATT and CDR2 SNEGSKA (reference sequence). The CDR3 has 14 amino acids. CDR3 DNA sequence: TGCAGTGCTAGAGATTCGGGCATAACTTCACCCCTCCACTTT. Its protein is CSARDSGITSPLHF.

In its sample, this clonotype was seen many times. This chain connects TRBV10-2 to TRBJ2-5; D is perhaps TRBD1 (5 bases). The CDR3 runs to 14 residues. CDR1 is WSHSY, CDR2 SAAADI, per germline. Trimming pared 4 bases from V and 1 base from J, leaving 10 bases between. CDR3 region: CASSGDDSQETQYF. The CDR3 nucleotides are TGCGCCAGCAGTGGGGATGACAGCCAAGAGACCCAGTACTTC.

The rearrangement uses TRBV6-5 and TRBJ2-6; D remains ambiguous. The CDR3 covers 18 residues. Germline CDR1 and CDR2: MNHEY and SVGAGI. V was cut by 2 bases and J by 3 bases, with 17 bases left in between. The CDR3 DNA reads TGTGCCAGCAGTTACGCATACGGAGAAGGGCTTGGGGCCAACGTCCTGACTTTC. Its translation: CASSYAYGEGLGANVLTF.

This clonotype occurred many times. The chain has TRBV5-1 and TRBJ2-2; 7 positions match TRBD1. This CDR3 has 16 amino acids. Germline CDR1 and CDR2: SGHRS and YFSETQ. Trimming cost V 0 bases and J 3 bases; bases outside gene matches: 5. CDR3 coding DNA: TGCGCCAGCAGCTTGGGTAGGACAGGATACACCGGGGAGCTGTTTTTT. Its protein is CASSLGRTGYTGELFF.

This clonotype was seen many times. V usage is TRBV12-3 or TRBV12-4 and J usage is TRBJ2-1; perhaps TRBD2 as D (5 bases). This CDR3 comprises 16 residues. V lost 1 base and J lost 1, with 11 bases in between. CDR3: CASSLGFRGSYNEQFF. CDR3 DNA sequence: TGTGCCAGCAGTTTAGGGTTCCGGGGTTCCTACAATGAGCAGTTCTTC.

This clonotype was seen a few times. This chain uses TRBV12-3 or TRBV12-4 with TRBJ1-2; no firm D call. The CDR3 consists of 16 residues. V was pared by 1 base and J by 1 base, with 13 bases between. This CDR3 is CASSLDPGGVNYGYTF. The CDR3 DNA reads as TGTGCCAGCAGTTTAGACCCGGGCGGCGTTAACTATGGCTACACCTTC.

The chain carries TRBV7-9 and TRBJ2-3, with no clear D. V was shortened by 2 bases and J by 2 bases, with 8 bases between the two germline ends. Per the germline V gene, CDR1 is SEHNR and CDR2 is FQNEAQ (reference sequence). CDR3 length: 14 residues. Written as DNA, the CDR3 is TGTGCCAGCAGCTTAATAAGCTTCACAGATACGCAGTATTTT. Protein: CASSLISFTDTQYF.

This clonotype was picked up many times. This sequence joins TRBV4-3 and TRBJ2-3; TRBD2 is a possible D gene (6 bases). CDR3 length equals 18 residues. The germline CDR1 and CDR2 sequences are LGHNA and YSLEER. Trimming shortened V by 4 bases and J by 5 bases, and 25 bases separated the two germline ends. This CDR3 is CASSRSPPPGLGGDTQYF. CDR3 DNA: TGCGCCAGCAGCCGTAGCCCCCCTCCCGGACTGGGGGGAGATACGCAGTATTTT.

There are many counts of this clonotype. This rearrangement joins TRBV6-5 to TRBJ1-1, with 7 bases fitting TRBD1. Trimming took 8 bases from V and 0 from J; bases not matched to a gene: 3. The germline V gene has CDR1 MNHEY and CDR2 SVGAGI. CDR3 length: 13 amino acids. Written as DNA, the CDR3 is TGTGCCAGCGGACAGGAGATGAACACTGAAGCTTTCTTT. Translation gives CASGQEMNTEAFF.

This clonotype has ten or more counts. The genes are TRBV15 and TRBJ2-7; 9 bases map to TRBD2. The V segment lost 1 base and the J segment 7 bases; nucleotides outside the gene matches: 5. Germline CDR1 reads LNHNV; CDR2 reads YYDKDF (reference sequence). This CDR3 contains 14 residues. CDR3 bases: TGTGCCACCAGCAGAGCGTTAGCGGGAGAAGAGCAGTACTTC. Amino acids: CATSRALAGEEQYF.

J is TRBJ2-1 and V is TRBV6-1, with D possibly TRBD1 on 5 matching bases. Germline V gene data show CDR1 as MNHNS and CDR2 as SASEGT. V was pared by 3 bases and J by 3 bases, with 12 bases between. The CDR3 runs 15 residues. The CDR3 DNA follows: TGTGCCAGCAGTGAGCAGGGCTTTAGCTACAATGAGCAGTTCTTC. It is translated as CASSEQGFSYNEQFF.

This clonotype was recorded at least ten times. The rearrangement uses TRBV6-5 and TRBJ2-2; TRBD2 matches 14 bases. The germline gives CDR1 MNHEY, CDR2 SVGAGI. The J segment lost 1 base and the V segment lost 5 bases, leaving 9 bases of the junction unmatched. CDR3 size: 19 residues. CDR3 nucleotides: TGTGCCAGCAGTACGAGGACTAGCGGGAGGTCACTGAACACCGGGGAGCTGTTTTTT. The encoded protein is CASSTRTSGRSLNTGELFF.

This clonotype came up many times. The chain links TRBV4-1 to TRBJ1-4; a weak D match, TRBD1 (6 bases). Germline V gene sequence: CDR1 MGHRA, CDR2 YSYEKL. Trimming removed 0 bases from V and 0 bases from J, with 11 bases in between. The CDR3 contains 17 residues. Written as DNA, the CDR3 is TGCGCCAGCAGCCAAGATAGTAGGGGGACAACTAATGAAAAACTGTTTTTT. Residues: CASSQDSRGTTNEKLFF.

Many counts were recorded for this clonotype. CDR3 sequence: CASSSFGVAGNQPQHF. CDR3 bases: TGTGCCAGCAGTTCCTTCGGGGTTGCAGGCAATCAGCCCCAGCATTTT. The chain uses TRBV7-9 and TRBJ1-5; D gene uncertain. The ends were cut back, 6 bases at V and 2 bases at J, with 17 bases in the middle. The CDR3 totals 16 residues. The germline CDR1 and CDR2 sequences are SEHNR and FQNEAQ (reference sequence).

This clonotype has ten or more counts. This chain joins TRBV20-1 and TRBJ2-7, with D uncertain. The CDR3 totals 11 residues. Germline CDR1 is DFQATT and CDR2 is SNEGSKA (reference sequence). V lost 6 bases to trimming and J lost 7 bases, with 13 bases between them. The CDR3 protein is CSAPHTVEQYF. CDR3 nucleotides: TGCAGTGCCCCCCACACGGTAGAGCAGTACTTC.

The table lists this clonotype with a few counts. The rearrangement links TRBV6-6 to TRBJ1-1; D gene ambiguous. Looked up from germline, CDR1 is MNHNY and CDR2 is SVGAGI (reference sequence). V dropped 7 bases and J dropped 1 base, with 10 bases sitting between them. This CDR3 contains 13 residues. CDR3 DNA sequence: TGTGCCAGCAATTCGAAAGCGAACACTGAAGCTTTCTTT. This gives the protein CASNSKANTEAFF.

This clonotype occurred many times. V gene TRBV12-3 or TRBV12-4 combines with J gene TRBJ2-6; no reliable D call. Trimming took off 6 bases at V and 0 bases at J, with 12 bases between the two ends. The CDR3 runs to 16 residues. The CDR3 region is CASRPDVISGANVLTF. The CDR3 bases are TGTGCCAGCAGACCGGACGTTATCTCTGGGGCCAACGTCCTGACTTTC.

This clonotype was seen many times. The gene calls are TRBV10-3 and TRBJ2-2; D remains unclear. CDR3 length equals 12 residues. Between the trimmed V and J ends, which lost 4 bases and 5 bases, there was a span of 5 bases. Germline V lookup: CDR1 ENHRY, CDR2 SYGVKD. Written as DNA, the CDR3 is TGTGCCATCAGTGTCCAGACCGGGGAGCTGTTTTTT. Translating gives CAISVQTGELFF.

This clonotype was seen many times. The J gene is TRBJ1-4, the V gene TRBV20-1; TRBD1 might be the D (6 bases). The V end was cut by 8 bases, the J end by 3 bases, with 13 bases between. CDR1 is DFQATT and CDR2 is SNEGSKA in the germline V gene (reference sequence). This CDR3 spans 13 amino acids. The CDR3: CSTRDTSNEKLFF. The CDR3 nucleotides read TGCAGTACCAGGGACACCTCTAATGAAAAACTGTTTTTT.

This clonotype has ten or more counts. This chain uses TRBV20-1 with TRBJ2-7; 12 bases agree with TRBD2. The CDR3 is 14 residues long. The germline V gene has CDR1 DFQATT and CDR2 SNEGSKA (reference sequence). The CDR3 here is CSASSSGRAYEQYV. The CDR3 nucleotides read TGCAGTGCTAGCTCTAGCGGGAGGGCCTATGAGCAGTACGTC.

The sample holds many counts of this clonotype. The DNA of the CDR3 is TGTGCCAGCAGCTTACTAGCTCAAGAGACCCAGTACTTC. Encoded protein: CASSLLAQETQYF. The gene calls are TRBV7-7 and TRBJ2-5; D is perhaps TRBD2 (5 bases). CDR1 and CDR2 (germline): SSHAT, FNYEAQ (reference sequence). The V and J ends lost 2 bases and 2 bases respectively, with 6 bases between them. The CDR3 has 13 residues.

In this sample, this clonotype turned up many times. The chain carries TRBV20-1 and TRBJ2-1; D ambiguous. This CDR3 comprises 11 residues. CDR1 and CDR2 from the germline V gene are DFQATT and SNEGSKA (reference sequence). The V end lost 5 bases, the J end lost 7 bases, and 9 bases lay between the germline ends. The CDR3 spells CSALRTNEQFF. The CDR3 DNA is TGCAGTGCTCTCCGGACGAATGAGCAGTTCTTC.